These T cell receptor beta chains were read from a single sample in a study of shared clonotypes between healthy human individuals. The repertoire was sequenced with immunoSEQ multiplex PCR; TCRdb's copy has only in-frame clones and lacks some. The sample lists some 630,000 clones, about two thirds occurring once. Sample: memory CD4+ T cells sorted from blood. The receptors shown here come from a woman in her 30s in good health. CDR3s include the opening cysteine and the closing phenylalanine or tryptophan. Each record gives: clone size, D gene, J gene, V gene, CDR3 DNA, CDR3 protein. A D gene is named only where the DNA matches it firmly. Some rows have no size entry. The others give once, few or many, or a class for an expanded clone.

abundance: -
d_gene: -
j_gene: TRBJ2-7
v_gene: TRBV21-1
CDR3nt: TGTGCCAGCAGCAAACTCATCAAGCCGTGGGCCTACGAGCAGTACTTC
CDR3aa: CASSKLIKPWAYEQYF

abundance: -
d_gene: TRBD2
j_gene: TRBJ2-1
v_gene: TRBV18
CDR3nt: TGTGCCAGCTCACCCAGGACTAGCGGGACCTACAATGAGCAGTTCTTC
CDR3aa: CASSPRTSGTYNEQFF

abundance: -
d_gene: TRBD2
j_gene: TRBJ2-7
v_gene: TRBV7-6
CDR3nt: TGTGCCAGCAGCCCCGGGGGGGCGGCCAGCTACGAGCAGTACTTC
CDR3aa: CASSPGGAASYEQYF

abundance: many
d_gene: -
j_gene: TRBJ2-1
v_gene: TRBV9
CDR3nt: TGTGCCAGCAGCGTAATGAGTGGACAGAATGAGCAGTTCTTC
CDR3aa: CASSVMSGQNEQFF

abundance: once
d_gene: -
j_gene: TRBJ1-1
v_gene: TRBV6-4
CDR3nt: TGTGCCAGCAGCGTCAAGATGAACACTGAAGCTTTCTTT
CDR3aa: CASSVKMNTEAFF

abundance: few
d_gene: -
j_gene: TRBJ1-1
v_gene: TRBV5-1
CDR3nt: TGCGCCAGCAGCTTGTCCCGGACATCTGAAGCTTTCTTT
CDR3aa: CASSLSRTSEAFF

abundance: -
d_gene: -
j_gene: TRBJ2-1
v_gene: TRBV7-2
CDR3nt: TGTGCCAGCAGCCCTACTGGCGGGGGCGATGAGCAGTTCTTC
CDR3aa: CASSPTGGGDEQFF

abundance: -
d_gene: -
j_gene: TRBJ2-3
v_gene: TRBV5-1
CDR3nt: TGCGCCAGCAGCTTATCTTCGGGAGCCCGGGATACGCAGTATTTT
CDR3aa: CASSLSSGARDTQYF

abundance: -
d_gene: -
j_gene: TRBJ2-2
v_gene: TRBV28
CDR3nt: TGTGCCAGCTTCGAAGCGCTCACCGGGGAGCTGTTTTTT
CDR3aa: CASFEALTGELFF

abundance: few
d_gene: -
j_gene: TRBJ1-2
v_gene: TRBV19
CDR3nt: TGTGCCAGTAGTCAGGGTTCAGTTGGCTACACCTTC
CDR3aa: CASSQGSVGYTF

abundance: -
d_gene: -
j_gene: TRBJ2-7
v_gene: TRBV6-5
CDR3nt: TGTGCCAGCGCCCCAAGGGGCCCTTCCTACGAGCAGTACTTC
CDR3aa: CASAPRGPSYEQYF

abundance: -
d_gene: TRBD1
j_gene: TRBJ2-7
v_gene: TRBV28
CDR3nt: TGTGCCAGCAGACCCGGACAGGAACCCTACGAGCAGTACTTC
CDR3aa: CASRPGQEPYEQYF

abundance: few
d_gene: TRBD1
j_gene: TRBJ2-2
v_gene: TRBV11-2
CDR3nt: TGTGCCAGCAGCTCACAGGGGGCGGCCGGGGAGCTGTTTTTT
CDR3aa: CASSSQGAAGELFF

abundance: few
d_gene: -
j_gene: TRBJ1-5
v_gene: TRBV9
CDR3nt: TGTGCCAGCAGCGTAGGGGACAACAATCAGCCCCAGCATTTT
CDR3aa: CASSVGDNNQPQHF

abundance: -
d_gene: -
j_gene: TRBJ2-7
v_gene: TRBV6-1
CDR3nt: TGTGCCAGCCATCGGCAGGGCCGCTCCTACGAGCAGTACTTC
CDR3aa: CASHRQGRSYEQYF

abundance: -
d_gene: TRBD1
j_gene: TRBJ1-1
v_gene: TRBV13
CDR3nt: TGTGCCAGCAGCTCAGAGCAGGGGGTAACTGAAGCTTTCTTT
CDR3aa: CASSSEQGVTEAFF

abundance: -
d_gene: TRBD1
j_gene: TRBJ2-1
v_gene: TRBV5-1
CDR3nt: TGCGCCAGCAGCTTGGGGGACAGGGACCTGGTTGAGCAGTTCTTC
CDR3aa: CASSLGDRDLVEQFF

abundance: -
d_gene: TRBD1
j_gene: TRBJ2-5
v_gene: TRBV2
CDR3nt: TGTGCCAGCGGGGACAGGGGGGTTTGGGAGACCCAGTACTTC
CDR3aa: CASGDRGVWETQYF

abundance: -
d_gene: TRBD1
j_gene: TRBJ2-7
v_gene: TRBV11-2
CDR3nt: TGTGCCAGCAGCTTAGGGTACCGGACAGGGGGCAACTACGAGCAGTACTTC
CDR3aa: CASSLGYRTGGNYEQYF

abundance: -
d_gene: -
j_gene: TRBJ2-7
v_gene: TRBV7-6
CDR3nt: TGTGCCAGCAGCTTAAATCGGAGATGGCCGGAGCAGTACTTC
CDR3aa: CASSLNRRWPEQYF

abundance: -
d_gene: TRBD2
j_gene: TRBJ2-6
v_gene: TRBV5-1
CDR3nt: TGCGCCAGCAGCTGGACTAGCGGGAGTAACACTGGGGCCAACGTCCTGACTTTC
CDR3aa: CASSWTSGSNTGANVLTF

abundance: -
d_gene: -
j_gene: TRBJ2-1
v_gene: TRBV19
CDR3nt: TGTGCCAGTAGTAGGTTGGGGCCGTCTCAAAATGAGCAGTTCTTC
CDR3aa: CASSRLGPSQNEQFF

abundance: -
d_gene: -
j_gene: TRBJ1-2
v_gene: TRBV11-2
CDR3nt: TGTGCCAGCAGCTTAGAGGCAGGGAACTATGGCTACACCTTC
CDR3aa: CASSLEAGNYGYTF

abundance: -
d_gene: -
j_gene: TRBJ2-7
v_gene: TRBV28
CDR3nt: TGTGCCAGCAGCCCGCAATTCGCGAGCTCCTACGAGCAGTACTTC
CDR3aa: CASSPQFASSYEQYF

abundance: -
d_gene: -
j_gene: TRBJ1-4
v_gene: TRBV4-2
CDR3nt: TGTGCCAGCAGCCAAGATACGGGTCAAGGTTATGAAAAACTGTTTTTT
CDR3aa: CASSQDTGQGYEKLFF

abundance: -
d_gene: -
j_gene: TRBJ2-2
v_gene: TRBV6-1
CDR3nt: TGTGCCAGCAAAAGTCACCTTTCGACCGGGGAGCTGTTTTTT
CDR3aa: CASKSHLSTGELFF

abundance: -
d_gene: -
j_gene: TRBJ2-2
v_gene: TRBV18
CDR3nt: TGTGCCAGCTCCATACGGGACGTGAACACCGGGGAGCTGTTTTTT
CDR3aa: CASSIRDVNTGELFF

abundance: -
d_gene: -
j_gene: TRBJ1-5
v_gene: TRBV5-1
CDR3nt: TGCGCCAGCAGCTCCGGGGACGTGGGTCAGCCCCAGCATTTT
CDR3aa: CASSSGDVGQPQHF

abundance: -
d_gene: -
j_gene: TRBJ2-1
v_gene: TRBV7-9
CDR3nt: TGTGCCAGCAGCGGCGGACGACCCTCCTACAATGAGCAGTTCTTC
CDR3aa: CASSGGRPSYNEQFF

abundance: -
d_gene: TRBD2
j_gene: TRBJ2-7
v_gene: TRBV18
CDR3nt: TGTGCCAGCTCACCGTTCCCCGGACTAGCGGGCGAGCAGTACTTC
CDR3aa: CASSPFPGLAGEQYF

abundance: -
d_gene: -
j_gene: TRBJ2-3
v_gene: TRBV7-9
CDR3nt: TGTGCCAGCAGCGCCCGGAGTACTAGCACAGATACGCAGTATTTT
CDR3aa: CASSARSTSTDTQYF

abundance: -
d_gene: -
j_gene: TRBJ1-3
v_gene: TRBV30
CDR3nt: TGTGCCTGGACGGTTGGGTTCTCTGGAAACACCATATATTTT
CDR3aa: CAWTVGFSGNTIYF

abundance: -
d_gene: TRBD2
j_gene: TRBJ2-4
v_gene: TRBV28
CDR3nt: TGTGCCAGCAGTTTGACTAGCGGAGCCCGGAACATTCAGTACTTC
CDR3aa: CASSLTSGARNIQYF

abundance: -
d_gene: TRBD2
j_gene: TRBJ2-1
v_gene: TRBV4-1
CDR3nt: TGCGCCAGCAGCCAAGAGGTAGCGGGAGGGTTCAATGAGCAGTTCTTC
CDR3aa: CASSQEVAGGFNEQFF

abundance: -
d_gene: TRBD2
j_gene: TRBJ2-7
v_gene: TRBV7-2
CDR3nt: TGTGCCAGCAGCTTTGGCGGGAGCCCCTACGAGCAGTACTTC
CDR3aa: CASSFGGSPYEQYF

abundance: -
d_gene: -
j_gene: TRBJ1-2
v_gene: TRBV19
CDR3nt: TGTGCCAGTAGTCAGTCCGCCTATGGCTACACCTTC
CDR3aa: CASSQSAYGYTF

abundance: -
d_gene: -
j_gene: TRBJ1-2
v_gene: TRBV14
CDR3nt: TGTGCCAGCAGCCAACAACTGGACTATGGCTACACCTTC
CDR3aa: CASSQQLDYGYTF

abundance: -
d_gene: -
j_gene: TRBJ2-5
v_gene: TRBV4-2
CDR3nt: TGTGCCAGCAGCCAAGACACGGGTGCACAGGCAAGACAAGAGACCCAGTACTTC
CDR3aa: CASSQDTGAQARQETQYF

abundance: -
d_gene: -
j_gene: TRBJ1-3
v_gene: TRBV18
CDR3nt: TGTGCCAGCTCACCAACAGGGAACTCTGGAAACACCATATATTTT
CDR3aa: CASSPTGNSGNTIYF

abundance: few
d_gene: -
j_gene: TRBJ1-5
v_gene: TRBV2
CDR3nt: TGTGCCACCCAAGGACTGCGGAATCAGCCCCAGCATTTT
CDR3aa: CATQGLRNQPQHF

abundance: -
d_gene: -
j_gene: TRBJ2-2
v_gene: TRBV2
CDR3nt: TGTGCCAGCAGTGAAAGGGGAGAAACCGGGGAGCTGTTTTTT
CDR3aa: CASSERGETGELFF

abundance: -
d_gene: TRBD2
j_gene: TRBJ2-2
v_gene: TRBV6-5
CDR3nt: TGTGCCAGCAGTTACTCTGCGGGAGGCTCCGGGGAGCTGTTTTTT
CDR3aa: CASSYSAGGSGELFF

abundance: -
d_gene: -
j_gene: TRBJ2-6
v_gene: TRBV15
CDR3nt: TGTGCCACCGGGACGGGGGACTTTGGGGCCAACGTCCTGACTTTC
CDR3aa: CATGTGDFGANVLTF

abundance: -
d_gene: -
j_gene: TRBJ2-1
v_gene: TRBV18
CDR3nt: TGTGCCAGCTCTCTGGATCGGACTTACAATGAGCAGTTCTTC
CDR3aa: CASSLDRTYNEQFF

abundance: few
d_gene: TRBD1
j_gene: TRBJ2-3
v_gene: TRBV28
CDR3nt: TGTGCCAGCATCTTCCAGGGGGCAGATACGCAGTATTTT
CDR3aa: CASIFQGADTQYF

abundance: -
d_gene: -
j_gene: TRBJ2-1
v_gene: TRBV2
CDR3nt: TGTGCCAGCAGTGAACTGGCTTACCTCTACAATGAGCAGTTCTTC
CDR3aa: CASSELAYLYNEQFF

abundance: -
d_gene: -
j_gene: TRBJ1-5
v_gene: TRBV19
CDR3nt: TGTGCCAGTAGTTCCCCCGCTCAGCCCCAGCATTTT
CDR3aa: CASSSPAQPQHF

abundance: -
d_gene: -
j_gene: TRBJ1-3
v_gene: TRBV5-1
CDR3nt: TGCGCCAGCAGCCCGAACCCAGGGACGGTAAACTCTGGAAACACCATATATTTT
CDR3aa: CASSPNPGTVNSGNTIYF

abundance: -
d_gene: TRBD2
j_gene: TRBJ2-4
v_gene: TRBV11-2
CDR3nt: TGTGCCAGCAGCTCCCCGGGACTAGCGGGAGCCCAGTACTTC
CDR3aa: CASSSPGLAGAQYF